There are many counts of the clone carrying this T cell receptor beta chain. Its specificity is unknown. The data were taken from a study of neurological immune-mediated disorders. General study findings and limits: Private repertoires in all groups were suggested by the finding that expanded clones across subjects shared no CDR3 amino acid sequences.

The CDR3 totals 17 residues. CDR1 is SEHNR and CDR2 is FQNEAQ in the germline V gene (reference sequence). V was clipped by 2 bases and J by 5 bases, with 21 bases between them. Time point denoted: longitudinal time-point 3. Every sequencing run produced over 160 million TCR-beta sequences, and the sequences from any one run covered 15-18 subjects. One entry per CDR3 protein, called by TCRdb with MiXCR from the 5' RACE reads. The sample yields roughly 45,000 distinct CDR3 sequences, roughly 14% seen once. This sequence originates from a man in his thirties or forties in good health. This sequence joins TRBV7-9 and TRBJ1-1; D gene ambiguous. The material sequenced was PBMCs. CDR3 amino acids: CASSLQALQVGRTEAFF. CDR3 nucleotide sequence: TGTGCCAGCAGCTTACAGGCCTTACAAGTAGGTAGGACTGAAGCTTTCTTT. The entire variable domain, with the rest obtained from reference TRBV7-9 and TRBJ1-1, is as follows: DTGVSQNPRHKITKRGQNVTFRCDPISEHNRLYWYRQTLGQGPEFLTYFQNEAQLEKSRLLSDRFSAERPKGSFSTLEIQRTEQGDSAMYLCASSLQALQVGRTEAFFGQGTRLTVV.